This TCR beta chain was captured by sequencing in a study of CD8 T cells in Susac syndrome. Broader study findings: Peak Susac CD8+ clonal expansion was seen in TEMRA cells and active patients.

Trimming took 6 bases from V and 6 from J; bases not matched to a gene: 10. The germline V gene has CDR1 SQVTM and CDR2 ANQGSEA. The CDR3 is 14 residues long. Reverse transcription of about 0.5 to 1 ug RNA used random hexamers. Amplification of TCR beta CDR3 spanned 54 Vbeta and 13 Jbeta via immunoSEQ multiplex PCR. TCRdb used MiXCR to reprocess the immunoSEQ multiplex PCR reads, holding one entry per CDR3 protein. The sample lists roughly 86,000 distinct CDR3 sequences, around 96% seen once, with 0.5% to 0.8% in the top ten. On this clonotype itself: Antigen unknown.

This clonotype was sampled from a human donor with Susac syndrome. The material sequenced was CD8+ T cells from PBMCs. The chain has TRBV29-1 and TRBJ2-7; 11 positions agree with TRBD1. The CDR3 loop is CSVDKPGQGGEQYF. The CDR3 coding sequence is TGCAGCGTGGACAAGCCGGGACAGGGGGGCGAGCAGTACTTC.